This T cell receptor beta chain was documented in a study of T cell responses to AZD1222 COVID-19 vaccine. Broader study findings: A reported finding is that nearly half of spike-specific TCRs target unmutated variant regions.

The repertoire was sequenced with immunoSEQ multiplex PCR; TCRdb's copy has only in-frame clones and lacks some. This table holds 99,000 or so clones, roughly nine tenths found once. On this clone: As yet, its antigen is unknown.

Germline values: CDR1 SGHRS, CDR2 YFSETQ. This CDR3 is built from 14 residues. V dropped 2 bases and J dropped 3; count of bases not matched to a gene: 3. Sequences were derived from peripheral blood, sampled on day 0 of AZD1222 vaccination. This receptor was obtained from an adult in good health. The rearrangement uses TRBV5-1 and TRBJ2-7; the match to TRBD2 covers 9 bases. The CDR3 sequence: CASSFGSGGYEQYF. For the CDR3, the DNA is TGCGCCAGCAGCTTTGGTAGCGGGGGCTACGAGCAGTACTTC.